Described below is a single TCR beta chain sequence and its context. What it binds is not known. This CDR3 comprises 17 residues. Germline loops: CDR1 SGHNT, CDR2 YYREEE (reference sequence). The ends were cut back, 1 base at V and 0 bases at J, with 16 bases in the middle. Data came from immunoSEQ multiplex PCR; TCRdb stores just in-frame clones and leaves some out. The table has roughly 120,000 clones, roughly 84% seen once. This sample was included in a study of T cell responses to AZD1222 COVID-19 vaccine. Study overall: Pooling of second doses given at about 4 or about 12 weeks was done.

Study results and limitations: Donors were chiefly white British, with a greater number of females, and clonal diversity was perhaps underestimated. At baseline, seropositivity was found in only six or seven AZD1222 recipients. Sampling that yielded the repertoires occurred only after the peak T cell response.

Sequenced here: peripheral blood, sampled on day 0 of AZD1222 vaccination. This sequence originates from an adult in good health. J is TRBJ1-1 and V is TRBV5-4; D is unresolved. Written as DNA, the CDR3 is TGTGCCAGCAGCTTGTGGGCAGCAAGGAGTATGAACACTGAAGCTTTCTTT. Encoded protein: CASSLWAARSMNTEAFF.